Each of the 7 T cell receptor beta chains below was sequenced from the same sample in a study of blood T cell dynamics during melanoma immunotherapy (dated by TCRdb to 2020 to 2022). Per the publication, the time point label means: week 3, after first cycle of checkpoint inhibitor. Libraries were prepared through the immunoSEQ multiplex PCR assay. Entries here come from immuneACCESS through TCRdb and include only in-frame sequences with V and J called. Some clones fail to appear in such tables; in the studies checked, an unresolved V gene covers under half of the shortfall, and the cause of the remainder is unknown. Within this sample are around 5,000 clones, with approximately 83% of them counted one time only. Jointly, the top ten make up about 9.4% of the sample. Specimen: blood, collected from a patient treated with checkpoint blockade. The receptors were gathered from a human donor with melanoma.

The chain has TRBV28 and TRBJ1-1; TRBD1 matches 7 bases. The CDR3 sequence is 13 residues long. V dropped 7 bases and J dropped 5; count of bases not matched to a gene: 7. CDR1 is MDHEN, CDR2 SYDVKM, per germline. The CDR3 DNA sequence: TGTGCCAGCATTACAGGGGAGAGAACTGAAGCTTTCTTT. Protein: CASITGERTEAFF.

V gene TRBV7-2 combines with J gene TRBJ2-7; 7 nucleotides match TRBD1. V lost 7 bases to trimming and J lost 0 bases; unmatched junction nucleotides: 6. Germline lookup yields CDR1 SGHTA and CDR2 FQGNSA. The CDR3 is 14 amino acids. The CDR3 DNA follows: TGTGCCAGCAACCAACAGGGGATCTCCTACGAGCAGTACTTC. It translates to CASNQQGISYEQYF.

The chain's CDR3 is CASSLRGTSNQPQHF. CDR3 DNA: TGTGCCAGCAGCTTGAGGGGTACTAGCAATCAGCCCCAGCATTTT. This sequence joins TRBV5-8 and TRBJ1-5, with a possible D match to TRBD1 (5 bases). Trimming pared 1 base from V and 0 bases from J, leaving 8 bases between. The CDR3 extends over 15 amino acids. CDR1 SGHTS and CDR2 YDEGEE come from the germline V gene.

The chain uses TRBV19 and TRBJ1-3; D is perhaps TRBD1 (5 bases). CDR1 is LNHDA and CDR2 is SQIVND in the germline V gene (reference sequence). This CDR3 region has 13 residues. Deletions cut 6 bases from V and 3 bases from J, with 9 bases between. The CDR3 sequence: CASRRGVGNTIYF. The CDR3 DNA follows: TGTGCCAGTAGAAGGGGAGTTGGAAACACCATATATTTT.

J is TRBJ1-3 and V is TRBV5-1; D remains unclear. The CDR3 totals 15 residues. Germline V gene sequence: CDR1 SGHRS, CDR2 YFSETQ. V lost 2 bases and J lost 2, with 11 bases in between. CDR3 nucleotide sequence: TGCGCCAGCAGCTTCAGTAGTGAGGCTGGAAACACCATATATTTT. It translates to CASSFSSEAGNTIYF. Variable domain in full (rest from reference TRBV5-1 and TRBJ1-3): KAGVTQTPRYLIKTRGQQVTLSCSPISGHRSVSWYQQTPGQGLQFLFEYFSETQRNKGNFPGRFSGRQFSNSRSEMNVSTLELGDSALYLCASSFSSEAGNTIYFGEGSWLTVV.

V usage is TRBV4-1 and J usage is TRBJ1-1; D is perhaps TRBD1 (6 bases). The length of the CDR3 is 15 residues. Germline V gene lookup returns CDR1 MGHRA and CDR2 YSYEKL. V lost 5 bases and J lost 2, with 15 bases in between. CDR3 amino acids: CASSSGIQGNTEAFF. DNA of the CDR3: TGCGCCAGCAGCTCAGGAATACAGGGAAACACTGAAGCTTTCTTT.

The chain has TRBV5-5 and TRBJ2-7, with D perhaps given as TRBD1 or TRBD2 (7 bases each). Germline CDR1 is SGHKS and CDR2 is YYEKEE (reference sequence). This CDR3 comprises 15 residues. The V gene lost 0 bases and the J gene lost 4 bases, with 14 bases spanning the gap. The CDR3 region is CASSLVAGGVYEQYF. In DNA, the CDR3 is TGTGCCAGCAGCTTGGTTGCAGGGGGGGTTTACGAGCAGTACTTC.